Below are 20 T cell receptor beta chains sequenced from a single sample in a study of T-cell memory formation after mild COVID-19. One entry per CDR3 protein results from TCRdb running MiXCR on the 5' RACE reads. The top ten hold approximately 10% of the sample, which has about 210,000 distinct CDR3 sequences, more than 25% seen once. The specimen was PBMCs or a T cell subset sorted from them (not recorded which). The receptor set was obtained from an adult woman who had mild COVID-19 (a few samples of this study predate the infection). Cell type and time point are not known.

CDR3 protein: CASSLGSANEQFF. CDR3 DNA sequence: TGTGCCAGCAGCTTAGGCTCGGCGAATGAGCAGTTCTTC. This rearrangement joins TRBV7-2 to TRBJ2-1, with D unclear. CDR3 size: 13 residues. The ends were cut back, 1 base at V and 7 bases at J, with 8 bases in the middle. Germline values: CDR1 SGHTA, CDR2 FQGNSA.

This chain links TRBV20-1 with TRBJ2-3; 12 positions match TRBD2. This CDR3 spans 17 amino acids. Germline V CDR1 and CDR2: DFQATT, SNEGSKA (reference sequence). Trimming removed 4 bases from V and 6 bases from J; junction bases left unmatched: 14. The CDR3 here is CSATGTSGPTVRDTQYF. The CDR3 bases are TGCAGTGCTACCGGGACTAGCGGGCCCACGGTCAGGGATACGCAGTATTTT.

The chain is built from TRBV20-1 and TRBJ2-7; 7 bases match TRBD2. The CDR3 has 14 amino acids. Losses at the gene ends were 0 bases for V and 2 bases for J; bases not matched to a gene: 4. The germline V gene encodes CDR1 DFQATT and CDR2 SNEGSKA (reference sequence). CDR3 in amino acids: CSARDHGRTYEQYF. The CDR3 DNA is TGCAGTGCTAGAGATCACGGGAGGACCTACGAGCAGTACTTC.

V gene TRBV14 combines with J gene TRBJ2-2; 8 bases map to TRBD2. CDR1 is SGHDN and CDR2 is FVKESK in the germline V gene. V was pared by 1 base and J by 1 base, with 5 bases of the junction left unmatched. This CDR3 comprises 17 residues. In DNA form, the CDR3 reads TGTGCCAGCAGCCAAGTAACCACTAGCGGGAACACCGGGGAGCTGTTTTTT. It translates to CASSQVTTSGNTGELFF.

The V gene is TRBV3-1, the J gene TRBJ2-7; 10 bases are shared with TRBD2. From germline, CDR1 is LGHDT and CDR2 YNNKEL (reference sequence). Trimming took 1 base from V and 0 from J; bases not matched to a gene: 3. CDR3 size: 16 residues. CDR3 in DNA: TGTGCCAGCAGCCAAGTCAGGACTAGCGGCTCCTACGAGCAGTACTTC. This codes for CASSQVRTSGSYEQYF.

J is TRBJ1-2 and V is TRBV12-3 or TRBV12-4, with no clear D. The V end was cut by 5 bases, the J end by 2 bases, with 6 bases between. The CDR3 runs to 12 residues. The CDR3 loop is CASSGGNYGYTF. The CDR3 bases are TGTGCCAGCAGTGGAGGGAACTATGGCTACACCTTC.

The chain recombines TRBV27 with TRBJ1-3, with D perhaps TRBD1 (5 bases). The CDR3 extends over 15 amino acids. Trimming pared 2 bases from V and 0 bases from J, leaving 8 bases between. Germline CDR1 is MNHEY and CDR2 is SMNVEV (reference sequence). DNA of the CDR3: TGTGCCAGCAGTTTAGGGGGAACCTCTGGAAACACCATATATTTT. Translating gives CASSLGGTSGNTIYF.

This chain connects TRBV6-6 to TRBJ2-3; D gene uncertain. CDR1 is MNHNY and CDR2 is SVGAGI in the germline V gene (reference sequence). With 0 bases removed from V and 3 bases from J, the gap between germline ends came to 7 bases. The CDR3 has 14 residues. CDR3 coding DNA: TGTGCCAGCAGTTACTCCAAAGAAACAGATACGCAGTATTTT. It encodes CASSYSKETDTQYF.

For this clonotype: At one of its ends the junction is not consistent with the germline gene, which may arise from a read error. The rearrangement joins TRBV6-6 to TRBJ2-1; D is unclear. The CDR3 sequence is 11 residues long. Germline CDR1 and CDR2: MNHNY and SVGAGI (reference sequence). CDR3 region: CASSQNNGQFF. In DNA form, the CDR3 reads TGTGCCAGCAGCCAAAACAATGGGCAGTTCTTC.

This clonotype was found once. This rearrangement joins TRBV7-9 to TRBJ1-2, with 8 positions matching TRBD1. CDR3 length: 17 residues. Germline-derived CDR1 and CDR2 are SEHNR and FQNEAQ (reference sequence). V trimming: 0 bases; J trimming: 6 bases; junction bases outside the gene matches: 12. The CDR3 DNA reads as TGTGCCAGCAGCTTAGCGCGGAGCAGGGGGCGTGGGGATGGCTACACCTTC. This sequence encodes CASSLARSRGRGDGYTF.

A few counts support this clonotype. The rearrangement links TRBV21-1 to TRBJ2-4; the table's D gene call, TRBD1, was not cross checked with the DNA. TRBV21-1 is a known pseudogene. The length of the CDR3 is 19 residues. The chain's CDR3 is CASSKAGRGRALAKNIQYF. Written as DNA, the CDR3 is TGTGCCAGCAGCAAAGCGGGAAGGGGGCGCGCTTTGGCCAAAAACATTCAGTACTTC.

The chain joins TRBV7-9 to TRBJ2-7; D gene ambiguous. Deletions cut 0 bases from V and 4 bases from J, with 10 bases between. Germline lookup yields CDR1 SEHNR and CDR2 FQNEAQ (reference sequence). The CDR3 has 14 amino acids. CDR3 in amino acids: CASSLAIVGYEQYF. CDR3 coding DNA: TGTGCCAGCAGCTTAGCAATCGTCGGATACGAGCAGTACTTC.

V is TRBV7-3 and J is TRBJ2-7; D call uncertain. The CDR3 totals 17 residues. CDR1 SGHTA and CDR2 FQGTGA come from the germline V gene. V lost 4 bases to trimming and J lost 3 bases, with 22 bases between them. The CDR3 sequence: CASSSPGYRGFSYEQYF. CDR3 sequence (DNA): TGTGCCAGCAGCTCCCCGGGCTACCGAGGCTTCAGCTACGAGCAGTACTTC.

The table lists this clonotype with a few counts. The rearrangement joins TRBV18 to TRBJ2-7, with 9 bases lining up with TRBD1. The CDR3 runs 14 residues. Germline trimming cut 5 bases from V and 4 bases from J; bases unmatched to any gene: 6. CDR1 and CDR2 from the germline V gene are KGHSH and LQKENI. CDR3 sequence (DNA): TGTGCCAGCTCAACCTTGGACAGGGGATACGAGCAGTACTTC. Residues: CASSTLDRGYEQYF.

The chain joins TRBV4-2 to TRBJ2-3; tentative D call: TRBD1 (8 bases). CDR3 size: 16 residues. Between the trimmed V and J ends, which lost 1 base and 5 bases, there was a span of 16 bases. CDR1 and CDR2 (germline): LGHNA, YNFKEQ. The CDR3 DNA sequence: TGTGCCAGCAGCCAAGGGGCACAGGGGGGGGAAGATACGCAGTATTTT. Translation: CASSQGAQGGEDTQYF.

The chain recombines TRBV6-5 with TRBJ1-1; no reliable D call. The CDR3 length is 14 residues. Deletions cut 6 bases from V and 0 bases from J, with 11 bases between. Per germline, CDR1 MNHEY and CDR2 SVGAGI. The CDR3 coding sequence is TGTGCCAGCAGCGACGGGTCTCTGAACACTGAAGCTTTCTTT. Amino acids: CASSDGSLNTEAFF.

A few counts support this clonotype. This chain connects TRBV7-6 to TRBJ2-7, with 8 bases fitting TRBD1. The CDR3 totals 16 residues. V lost 5 bases to trimming and J lost 4 bases; unmatched junction nucleotides: 13. Germline assignment: CDR1 SGHVS and CDR2 FNYEAQ. The CDR3: CASSPGQGMKRYEQYF. CDR3 coding DNA: TGTGCCAGCAGCCCTGGACAGGGAATGAAACGGTACGAGCAGTACTTC.

This chain joins TRBV5-1 and TRBJ1-1; 7 positions match TRBD1. V shed 5 bases and J 4 bases; nucleotides not matched to a gene: 8. Germline loops: CDR1 SGHRS, CDR2 YFSETQ. The CDR3 contains 14 residues. CDR3 sequence: CASSSQDRATEAFF. CDR3 bases: TGCGCCAGCAGTTCACAAGACAGGGCCACTGAAGCTTTCTTT. Full variable domain (remainder filled in from reference TRBV5-1 and TRBJ1-1): KAGVTQTPRYLIKTRGQQVTLSCSPISGHRSVSWYQQTPGQGLQFLFEYFSETQRNKGNFPGRFSGRQFSNSRSEMNVSTLELGDSALYLCASSSQDRATEAFFGQGTRLTVV.

The chain has TRBV11-2 and TRBJ1-1; D not resolved. Looked up from germline, CDR1 is SGHAT and CDR2 is FQNNGV. The CDR3 has 14 amino acids. With 5 bases removed from V and 2 bases from J, the gap between germline ends came to 12 bases. This CDR3 reads CASSPPNINTEAFF. CDR3 DNA sequence: TGTGCCAGCAGCCCGCCGAACATCAACACTGAAGCTTTCTTT.

This chain links TRBV5-1 with TRBJ1-2; 9 nucleotides agree with TRBD1. Germline loops: CDR1 SGHRS, CDR2 YFSETQ. Trimming at V came to 0 bases and at J to 1 base, leaving 4 bases not matched to a gene. This CDR3 region has 16 residues. The CDR3 bases are TGCGCCAGCAGCTTGGGCTGGACAGGGGTTAACTATGGCTACACCTTC. Translating it yields CASSLGWTGVNYGYTF.